The present TCR beta chain was sequenced within a study of T cell responses to AZD1222 COVID-19 vaccine. Findings of the study overall: The study found vaccine-associated CD4 TCRs spanning spike, dominant at 160-218 and 743-854. Only a handful of people who got AZD1222 tested seropositive at baseline. White British ancestry dominated among donors, who included more females, and clonal diversity was possibly underestimated. Rises in breadth and depth of Spike-specific TCRs came after two AZD1222 doses.

Clones were sequenced by immunoSEQ multiplex PCR, and TCRdb holds only the in-frame ones, with some missing. The table lists about 64,000 clones, about four fifths of them singletons. As concerns this clone: The antigen remains unidentified. One junction end disagrees with the germline gene, perhaps due to a read error. In the same sample, other DNA sequences code for this CDR3.

The clonotype was recovered from an adult who received the AZD1222 COVID-19 vaccine. The sequenced sample was peripheral blood, obtained 28 days after the second AZD1222 dose.

CDR3 nucleotides: TGTGCCAGCAGCTTAGCGAGGGGCAGGGTTGAGACCCAATACTTC. Its translation: CASSLARGRVETQYF. The J gene is TRBJ2-5, the V gene TRBV7-9; TRBD1 or TRBD2 may be the D gene (5 bases each). Germline CDR1 reads SEHNR; CDR2 reads FQNEAQ (reference sequence). The CDR3 is 15 amino acids.